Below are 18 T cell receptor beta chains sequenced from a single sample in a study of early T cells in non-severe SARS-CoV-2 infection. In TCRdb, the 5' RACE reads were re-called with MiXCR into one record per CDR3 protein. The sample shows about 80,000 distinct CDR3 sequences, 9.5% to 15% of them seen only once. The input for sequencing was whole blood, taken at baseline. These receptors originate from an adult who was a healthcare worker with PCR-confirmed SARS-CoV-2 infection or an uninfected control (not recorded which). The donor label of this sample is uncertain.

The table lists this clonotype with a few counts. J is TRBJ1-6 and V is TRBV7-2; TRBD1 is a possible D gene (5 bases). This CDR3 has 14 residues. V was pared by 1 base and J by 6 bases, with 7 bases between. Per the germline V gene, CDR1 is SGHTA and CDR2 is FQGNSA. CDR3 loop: CASSLGQSNSPLHF. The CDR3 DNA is TGTGCCAGCAGCTTAGGACAGAGTAATTCACCCCTCCACTTT.

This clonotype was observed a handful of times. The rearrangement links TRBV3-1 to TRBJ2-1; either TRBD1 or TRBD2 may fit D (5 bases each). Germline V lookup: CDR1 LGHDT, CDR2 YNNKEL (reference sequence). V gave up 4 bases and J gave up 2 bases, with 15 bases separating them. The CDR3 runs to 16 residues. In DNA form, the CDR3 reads TGTGCCAGCAGCCCGTCCAATGGGGGTACCTACAATGAGCAGTTCTTC. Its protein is CASSPSNGGTYNEQFF.

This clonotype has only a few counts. This CDR3 reads CASSLVPGTGVNTIYF. The CDR3 DNA reads TGTGCCAGCAGCTTAGTCCCCGGGACAGGGGTTAACACCATATATTTT. The rearrangement joins TRBV7-6 to TRBJ1-3; 10 bases fit TRBD1. Germline CDR1 and CDR2: SGHVS and FNYEAQ. Germline trimming cut 1 base from V and 7 bases from J; bases unmatched to any gene: 7. The CDR3 is 16 residues long.

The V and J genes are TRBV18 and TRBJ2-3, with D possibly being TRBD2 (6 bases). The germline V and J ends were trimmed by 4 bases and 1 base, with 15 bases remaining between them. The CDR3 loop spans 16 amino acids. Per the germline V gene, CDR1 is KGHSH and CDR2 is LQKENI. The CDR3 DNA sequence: TGTGCCAGCTCACAGCAAAGCACTAGCCGCACAGATACGCAGTATTTT. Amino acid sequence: CASSQQSTSRTDTQYF.

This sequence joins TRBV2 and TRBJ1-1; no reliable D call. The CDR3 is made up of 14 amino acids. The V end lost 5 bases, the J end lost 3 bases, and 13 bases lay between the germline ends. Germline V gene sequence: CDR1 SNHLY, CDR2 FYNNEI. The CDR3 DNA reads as TGTGCCAGCAGTCCTCCGCTTAGGGACACTGAAGCTTTCTTT. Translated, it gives CASSPPLRDTEAFF. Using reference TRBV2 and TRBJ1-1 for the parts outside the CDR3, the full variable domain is EPEVTQTPSHQVTQMGQEVILRCVPISNHLYFYWYRQILGQKVEFLVSFYNNEISEKSEIFDDQFSVERPDGSNFTLKIRSTKLEDSAMYFCASSPPLRDTEAFFGQGTRLTVV.

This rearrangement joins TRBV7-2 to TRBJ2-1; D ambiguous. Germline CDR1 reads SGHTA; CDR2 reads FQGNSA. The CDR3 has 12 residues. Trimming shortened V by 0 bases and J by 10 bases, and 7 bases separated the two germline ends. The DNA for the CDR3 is TGTGCCAGCAGCTTAGCGGGATTAGAGCAGTTCTTC. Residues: CASSLAGLEQFF.

The CDR3 here is CASSQDGAGGPYNEQFF. The CDR3, as DNA: TGCGCCAGCAGCCAAGATGGGGCGGGAGGGCCTTACAATGAGCAGTTCTTC. The gene calls are TRBV4-1 and TRBJ2-1; 9 nucleotides line up with TRBD2. Germline CDR1 reads MGHRA; CDR2 reads YSYEKL. The J segment lost 4 bases and the V segment lost 0 bases, leaving 7 bases of the junction unmatched. This CDR3 has 17 amino acids.

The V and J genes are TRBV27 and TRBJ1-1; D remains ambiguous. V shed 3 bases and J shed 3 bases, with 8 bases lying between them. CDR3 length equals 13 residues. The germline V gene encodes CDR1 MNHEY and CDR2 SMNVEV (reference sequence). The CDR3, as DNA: TGTGCCAGCAGTTTGGGGTTTTACACTGAAGCTTTCTTT. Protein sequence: CASSLGFYTEAFF.

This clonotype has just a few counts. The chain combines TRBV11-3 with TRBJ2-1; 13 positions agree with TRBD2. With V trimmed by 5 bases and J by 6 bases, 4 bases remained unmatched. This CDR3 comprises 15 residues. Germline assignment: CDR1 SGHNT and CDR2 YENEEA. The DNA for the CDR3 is TGTGCCAGCAGCCGACTAGCGGGAGGAGGCAATGAGCAGTTCTTC. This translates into CASSRLAGGGNEQFF.

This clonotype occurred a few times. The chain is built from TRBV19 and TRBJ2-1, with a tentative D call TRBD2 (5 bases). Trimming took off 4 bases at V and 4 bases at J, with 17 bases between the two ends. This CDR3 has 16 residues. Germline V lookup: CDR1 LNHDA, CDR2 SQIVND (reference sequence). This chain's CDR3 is CASSKDFLQTYNEQFF. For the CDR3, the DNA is TGTGCCAGTAGTAAGGACTTCCTACAAACTTACAATGAGCAGTTCTTC.

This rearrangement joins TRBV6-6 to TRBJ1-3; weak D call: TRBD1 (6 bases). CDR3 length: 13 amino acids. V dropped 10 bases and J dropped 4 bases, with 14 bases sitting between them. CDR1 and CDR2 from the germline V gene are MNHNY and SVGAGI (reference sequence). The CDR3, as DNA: TGTGCCACCTCTCGGACAGAAGGAAACACCATATATTTT. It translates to CATSRTEGNTIYF.

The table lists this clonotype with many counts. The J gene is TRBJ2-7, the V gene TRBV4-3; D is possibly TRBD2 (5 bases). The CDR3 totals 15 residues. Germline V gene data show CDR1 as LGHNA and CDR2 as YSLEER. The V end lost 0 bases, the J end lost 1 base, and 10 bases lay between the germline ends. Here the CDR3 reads CASSQEGRGSYEQYF. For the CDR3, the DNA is TGCGCCAGCAGCCAAGAAGGTCGAGGGTCCTACGAGCAGTACTTC.

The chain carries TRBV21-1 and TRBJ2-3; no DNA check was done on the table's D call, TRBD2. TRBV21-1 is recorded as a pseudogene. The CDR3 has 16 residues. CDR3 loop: CASSKEKRGGTDTQYF. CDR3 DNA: TGTGCCAGCAGCAAAGAGAAGCGGGGGGGCACAGATACGCAGTATTTT.

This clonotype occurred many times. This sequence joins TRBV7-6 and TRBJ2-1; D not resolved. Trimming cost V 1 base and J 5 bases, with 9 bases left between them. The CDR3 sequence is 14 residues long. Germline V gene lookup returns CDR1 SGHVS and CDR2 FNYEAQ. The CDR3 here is CASSLVVSHNEQFF. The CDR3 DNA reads TGTGCCAGCAGCTTAGTGGTGTCCCACAATGAGCAGTTCTTC. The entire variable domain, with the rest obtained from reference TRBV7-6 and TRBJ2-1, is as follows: GAGVSQSPRYKVTKRGQDVALRCDPISGHVSLYWYRQALGQGPEFLTYFNYEAQQDKSGLPNDRFSAERPEGSISTLTIQRTEQRDSAMYRCASSLVVSHNEQFFGPGTRLTVL.

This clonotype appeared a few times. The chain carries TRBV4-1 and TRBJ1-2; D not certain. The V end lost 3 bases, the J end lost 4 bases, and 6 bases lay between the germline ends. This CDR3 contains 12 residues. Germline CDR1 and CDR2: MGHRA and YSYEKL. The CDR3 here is CASSQIGYGYTF. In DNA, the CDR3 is TGCGCCAGCAGCCAGATTGGCTATGGCTACACCTTC.

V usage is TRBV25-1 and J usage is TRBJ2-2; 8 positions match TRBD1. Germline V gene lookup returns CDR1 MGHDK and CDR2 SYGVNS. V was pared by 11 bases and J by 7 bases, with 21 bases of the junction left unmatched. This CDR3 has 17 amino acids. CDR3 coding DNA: TGTGCCCTCGGTGGCAGGGGGCGCATACTCGGAATCGGGGAGCTGTTTTTT. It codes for CALGGRGRILGIGELFF.

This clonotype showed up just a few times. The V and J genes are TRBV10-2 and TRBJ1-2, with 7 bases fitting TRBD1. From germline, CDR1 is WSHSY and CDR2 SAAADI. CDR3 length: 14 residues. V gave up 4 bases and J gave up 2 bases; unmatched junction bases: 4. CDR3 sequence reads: CASSGQGQNYGYTF. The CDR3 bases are TGCGCCAGCAGTGGACAGGGCCAGAACTATGGCTACACCTTC.

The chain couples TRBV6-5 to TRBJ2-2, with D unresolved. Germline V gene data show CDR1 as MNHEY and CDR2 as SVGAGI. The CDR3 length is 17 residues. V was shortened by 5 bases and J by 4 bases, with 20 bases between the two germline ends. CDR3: CASSRQPGKPSTGELFF. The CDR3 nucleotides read TGTGCCAGCAGTCGCCAACCTGGGAAGCCGAGCACCGGGGAGCTGTTTTTT.